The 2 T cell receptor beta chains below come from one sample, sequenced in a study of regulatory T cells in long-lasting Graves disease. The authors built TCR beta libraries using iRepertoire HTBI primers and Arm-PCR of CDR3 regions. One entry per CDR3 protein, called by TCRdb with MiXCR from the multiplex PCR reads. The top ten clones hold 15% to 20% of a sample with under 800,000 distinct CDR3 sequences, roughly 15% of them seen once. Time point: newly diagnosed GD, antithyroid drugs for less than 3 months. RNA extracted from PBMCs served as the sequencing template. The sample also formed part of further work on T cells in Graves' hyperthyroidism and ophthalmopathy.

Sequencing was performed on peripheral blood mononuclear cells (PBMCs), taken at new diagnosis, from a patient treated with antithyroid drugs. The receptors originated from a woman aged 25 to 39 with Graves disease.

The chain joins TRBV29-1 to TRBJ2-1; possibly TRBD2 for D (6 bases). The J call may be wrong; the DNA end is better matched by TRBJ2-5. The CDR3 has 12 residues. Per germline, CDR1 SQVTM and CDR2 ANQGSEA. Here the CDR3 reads CSVDLGGEAQYF. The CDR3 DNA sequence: TGCAGCGTTGACCTTGGTGGGGAGGCCCAGTACTTC.

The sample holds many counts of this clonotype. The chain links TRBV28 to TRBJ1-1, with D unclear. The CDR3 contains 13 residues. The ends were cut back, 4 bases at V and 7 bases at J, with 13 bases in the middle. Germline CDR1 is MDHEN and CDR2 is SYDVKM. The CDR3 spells CASSSPLLGEAFF. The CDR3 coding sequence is TGTGCCAGCAGTTCCCCCCTCCTAGGTGAAGCTTTCTTT.